The TCR beta chain under discussion was sequenced for a study of blood T cell repertoires in COVID-19. Across the study: COVID-19 samples, acute and convalescent, were from the United States, Italy and Spain. Sample material is recorded as cDNA or gDNA derived from T cells, B-cell-depleted T cells, or PBMCs.

The authors' processing: Using reference gene primer amplification, nucleated cell counts were estimated. Assay: immunoSEQ multiplex PCR; the TCRdb copy retains only in-frame clones and omits some. V, J and clone size were drawn from that table, and D and trimming were deduced from the DNA. The sample holds 100,000 to 150,000 clones, around nine tenths seen once. There are 10 residues in the CDR3. Germline assignment: CDR1 MRHNA and CDR2 SNTAGT. V lost 11 bases to trimming and J lost 7 bases, with 9 bases between them. This sequence was found in a human donor in a cohort sampled during active COVID-19. The chain recombines TRBV6-4 with TRBJ2-1, with D unresolved. Sequences were obtained from peripheral blood. CDR3: CAGAANEQFF. CDR3 nucleotides: TGTGCCGGTGCGGCGAATGAGCAGTTCTTC.